Listed here are 16 T cell receptor beta chains from one sample, sequenced in a study of cytomegalovirus exposure and HLA in healthy donors. The PCR ran on 60 Vbeta and 13 Jbeta primers. TCRdb keeps only in-frame clones here, not all; method: immunoSEQ multiplex PCR. Found here are roughly 90,000 clones, 74% of them singletons; the top ten hold around 22%. What was sequenced was PBMCs. Receptor source: a man younger than 40 in good health and CMV-seropositive.

This sequence joins TRBV5-4 and TRBJ2-7; the match to TRBD1 covers 9 bases. Germline CDR1 and CDR2: SGHNT and YYREEE (reference sequence). The length of the CDR3 is 16 residues. V dropped 2 bases and J dropped 0; count of bases not matched to a gene: 6. CDR3 protein: CASSFLGQGFSYEQYF. In DNA, the CDR3 is TGTGCCAGCAGCTTCCTGGGACAGGGTTTCTCCTACGAGCAGTACTTC. Supplemented by reference TRBV5-4 and TRBJ2-7, the full variable domain reads ETGVTQSPTHLIKTRGQQVTLRCSSQSGHNTVSWYQQALGQGPQFIFQYYREEENGRGNFPPRFSGLQFPNYSSELNVNALELDDSALYLCASSFLGQGFSYEQYFGPGTRLTVT.

This sequence joins TRBV7-3 and TRBJ1-2, with TRBD1 matching 9 bases. The V and J ends lost 5 bases and 7 bases, in that order; junction bases with no gene match: 8. Looked up from germline, CDR1 is SGHTA and CDR2 is FQGTGA. The CDR3 has 14 residues. The DNA of the CDR3 is TGTGCCAGCAGCCCGGACAGGGGCATAGGTGGCTACACCTTC. Translation gives CASSPDRGIGGYTF. Filled out from reference TRBV7-3 and TRBJ1-2, the complete variable domain reads GAGVSQTPSNKVTEKGKYVELRCDPISGHTALYWYRQSLGQGPEFLIYFQGTGAADDSGLPNDRFFAVRPEGSVSTLKIQRTERGDSAVYLCASSPDRGIGGYTFGSGTRLTVV.

The rearrangement links TRBV5-1 to TRBJ1-5, with D maybe TRBD1 (6 bases). The CDR3 extends over 14 amino acids. Germline CDR1 SGHRS, CDR2 YFSETQ. The V and J ends lost 0 bases and 11 bases respectively, with 15 bases between them. The CDR3 loop reads CASSLESGEGAQHF. CDR3 coding DNA: TGCGCCAGCAGCTTGGAGTCAGGGGAGGGGGCCCAGCATTTT.

This chain connects TRBV6-5 to TRBJ1-5, with D perhaps matching TRBD1 (5 bases). This CDR3 has 15 amino acids. In germline, CDR1 is MNHEY, CDR2 SVGAGI. The V gene lost 6 bases and the J gene lost 4 bases, with 16 bases spanning the gap. The DNA of the CDR3 is TGTGCCAGCAGCCAAAACGTCGGGGGAAATCAGCCCCAGCATTTT. Translated, it gives CASSQNVGGNQPQHF.

This clone was observed a few times. CDR3 in amino acids: CASRQGAHTEAFF. The CDR3 DNA reads as TGTGCCAGCAGACAGGGGGCTCACACTGAAGCTTTCTTT. The rearrangement uses TRBV27 and TRBJ1-1; 9 bases align to TRBD1. The CDR3 has 13 residues. Germline trimming cut 6 bases from V and 3 bases from J; bases unmatched to any gene: 2. Germline V gene data show CDR1 as MNHEY and CDR2 as SMNVEV (reference sequence).

The chain uses TRBV6-5 and TRBJ1-1, with 7 bases identical to TRBD1. V shed 2 bases and J 7 bases; nucleotides not matched to a gene: 7. The CDR3 spans 14 residues. Germline V gene lookup returns CDR1 MNHEY and CDR2 SVGAGI. The DNA of the CDR3 is TGTGCCAGCAGTTACCCAGGGGGTCAGGGTGAAGCTTTCTTT. Residues: CASSYPGGQGEAFF.

The chain joins TRBV28 to TRBJ1-5; a possible D gene is TRBD1 (6 bases). CDR3 size: 14 residues. Per the germline V gene, CDR1 is MDHEN and CDR2 is SYDVKM. Trimming removed 8 bases at V and 5 bases at J, with 16 bases between. The CDR3 here is CASGLQGFHQPQHF. The DNA of the CDR3 is TGTGCCAGCGGGTTACAGGGATTCCATCAGCCCCAGCATTTT.

This clone was counted only a few times. The gene calls are TRBV19 and TRBJ1-1, with D maybe TRBD1 (5 bases). Germline V lookup: CDR1 LNHDA, CDR2 SQIVND (reference sequence). Trimming cost V 3 bases and J 2 bases, with 25 bases left between them. There are 19 residues in the CDR3. The CDR3 loop reads CASSIRYGSGGRINTEAFF. DNA of the CDR3: TGTGCCAGTAGTATTAGGTATGGGAGCGGGGGTCGGATTAACACTGAAGCTTTCTTT.

The gene calls are TRBV28 and TRBJ1-3, with TRBD1 as a possible D gene (5 bases). The CDR3 has 16 residues. Trimming pared 3 bases from V and 3 bases from J, leaving 15 bases between. Germline values: CDR1 MDHEN, CDR2 SYDVKM. In DNA, the CDR3 is TGTGCCAGCAGTTTGGGGGGGTATGCTGGTGGAAACACCATATATTTT. Amino acid sequence: CASSLGGYAGGNTIYF.

This clone was counted only a few times. The chain has TRBV18 and TRBJ1-1, with TRBD1 matching 8 bases. This CDR3 is built from 16 residues. V dropped 2 bases and J dropped 3; count of bases not matched to a gene: 8. Per germline, CDR1 KGHSH and CDR2 LQKENI. CDR3 nucleotide sequence: TGTGCCAGCTCACCAGGACCGGGACAGGTGGACACTGAAGCTTTCTTT. Encoded protein: CASSPGPGQVDTEAFF. Using reference TRBV18 and TRBJ1-1 for the parts outside the CDR3, the full variable domain is NAGVMQNPRHLVRRRGQEARLRCSPMKGHSHVYWYRQLPEEGLKFMVYLQKENIIDESGMPKERFSAEFPKEGPSILRIQQVVRGDSAAYFCASSPGPGQVDTEAFFGQGTRLTVV.

This clone was observed a few times. This rearrangement joins TRBV25-1 to TRBJ1-4; 7 bases agree with TRBD1. Germline CDR1 MGHDK, CDR2 SYGVNS. J gave up 8 bases and V 4 bases, and 13 bases lay outside the gene matches. This CDR3 has 16 amino acids. Here the CDR3 reads CASSVLPGGRGEKLFF. The CDR3 coding sequence is TGTGCCAGCAGTGTCCTACCAGGGGGTCGAGGGGAAAAACTGTTTTTT.

This clone was found once. The chain couples TRBV7-9 to TRBJ2-1, with 8 bases lining up with TRBD2. This CDR3 region has 15 residues. Germline CDR1 reads SEHNR; CDR2 reads FQNEAQ (reference sequence). Losses at the gene ends were 7 bases for V and 10 bases for J; bases not matched to a gene: 15. CDR3 DNA: TGTGCCAGCATCACGCGGGGTGTGGCGGGAGGCGAGCAGTTCTTC. Translation: CASITRGVAGGEQFF.

This clone occurred a few times. The V and J genes are TRBV4-3 and TRBJ2-7, with 8 bases lining up with TRBD2. J was trimmed by 0 bases and V by 0 bases; bases with no gene match: 7. This CDR3 region has 17 residues. CDR1 and CDR2 from the germline V gene are LGHNA and YSLEER. CDR3 nucleotide sequence: TGCGCCAGCAGCCAAGATTATCCTAGCGGGCCCTCCTACGAGCAGTACTTC. It is translated as CASSQDYPSGPSYEQYF.

The chain combines TRBV7-3 with TRBJ1-1, with unresolved D. The germline V gene has CDR1 SGHTA and CDR2 FQGTGA. The CDR3 has 13 amino acids. V was pared by 5 bases and J by 3 bases, with 10 bases between. CDR3: CASSELTDTEAFF. The DNA of the CDR3 is TGTGCCAGCAGCGAACTTACGGACACTGAAGCTTTCTTT.

This rearrangement joins TRBV21-1 to TRBJ2-7; TRBD1 is the table's D call, not checked against the DNA. TRBV21-1 is flagged as a pseudogene. CDR3 length: 14 amino acids. The CDR3 protein is CASSITYRVGEQYF. The DNA of the CDR3 is TGTGCCAGCAGCATTACCTACAGGGTTGGCGAGCAGTACTTC.

The rearrangement uses TRBV4-1 and TRBJ2-3, with D maybe TRBD2 (5 bases). Trimming took 7 bases from V and 0 from J, leaving 14 bases between them. The CDR3 covers 15 residues. CDR1 and CDR2 (germline): MGHRA, YSYEKL. The CDR3 DNA sequence: TGCGCCAGCAAGTCCAGCGGAGCTAGCACAGATACGCAGTATTTT. Protein product: CASKSSGASTDTQYF.